The 10 T cell receptor beta chains in this list originate from one sample, sequenced in a study of blood T cells in healthy people across ages. Together with a sample-barcoded 5' primer, a J-beta primer mix was included in a second PCR lasting about 7 to 11 cycles. One entry per CDR3 protein results from TCRdb running MiXCR on the 5' RACE reads. The sample contains about 650,000 distinct CDR3 sequences, over 40% of which appear only once. Sequencing was performed on blood. These receptors all come from a woman aged 80 or older in good health.

V usage is TRBV5-6 and J usage is TRBJ2-7; 7 nucleotides agree with TRBD2. CDR1 is SGHDT, CDR2 YYEEEE, per germline. The CDR3 runs to 15 residues. V was clipped by 2 bases and J by 2 bases; unmatched bases: 7. Written as DNA, the CDR3 is TGTGCCAGCAGCTTTGTCGGGAGGACCACCTACGAGCAGTACTTC. It codes for CASSFVGRTTYEQYF.

The rearrangement joins TRBV30 to TRBJ2-5; TRBD1 or TRBD2 may be the D gene (5 bases each). V shed 8 bases and J shed 11 bases, with 21 bases lying between them. This CDR3 has 12 amino acids. CDR1 is GTSNPN, CDR2 SVGIG, per germline (reference sequence). The CDR3 sequence is CAGTGSLAEQYF. The CDR3 region has the DNA TGTGCCGGGACGGGCAGCCTCGCGGAGCAGTACTTC. Filled out from reference TRBV30 and TRBJ2-5, the complete variable domain reads SQTIHQWPATLVQPVGSPLSLECTVEGTSNPNLYWYRQAAGRGLQLLFYSVGIGQISSEVPQNLSASRPQDRQFILSSKKLLLSDSGFYLCAGTGSLAEQYFGPGTRLLVL.

The V and J genes are TRBV7-9 and TRBJ2-1; D unresolved. Trimming removed 5 bases at V and 0 bases at J, with 17 bases between. Per the germline V gene, CDR1 is SEHNR and CDR2 is FQNEAQ (reference sequence). The CDR3 sequence is 17 residues long. The CDR3 loop is CASSPYALTSSYNEQFF. CDR3 sequence (DNA): TGTGCCAGCAGCCCATACGCACTCACGAGCTCCTACAATGAGCAGTTCTTC. The whole variable domain, filled in from reference TRBV7-9 and TRBJ2-1, reads DTGVSQNPRHKITKRGQNVTFRCDPISEHNRLYWYRQTLGQGPEFLTYFQNEAQLEKSRLLSDRFSAERPKGSFSTLEIQRTEQGDSAMYLCASSPYALTSSYNEQFFGPGTRLTVL.

As DNA, the CDR3 is TGCGCCAGCAGCTTGGCCAAATCTGATAGGGCTTACACCGGGGAGCTGTTTTTT. Translating it yields CASSLAKSDRAYTGELFF. The V and J genes are TRBV5-1 and TRBJ2-2; D not certain. Trimming pared 0 bases from V and 3 bases from J, leaving 18 bases between. CDR1 is SGHRS, CDR2 YFSETQ, per germline. CDR3 length: 18 residues.

As regards this clonotype: A much larger clone is a single base away; this may be a read error. The rearrangement joins TRBV27 to TRBJ2-1, with unresolved D. This CDR3 is 18 amino acids long. Germline values: CDR1 MNHEY, CDR2 SMNVEV (reference sequence). The CDR3 nucleotides are TGTGCCAGCAGTCCTACGAATATTCGGTTGGCATCCTACAATAAGCAGTTCTTC. Translation gives CASSPTNIRLASYNKQFF.

There are many counts of this clonotype. The rearrangement links TRBV28 to TRBJ2-1; 8 positions match TRBD1. This CDR3 region has 14 residues. V gave up 5 bases and J gave up 6 bases; unmatched junction bases: 6. CDR1 is MDHEN and CDR2 is SYDVKM in the germline V gene. CDR3 nucleotides: TGTGCCAGCAGTGCGGGACAGGAGGCCAATGAGCAGTTCTTC. Translation: CASSAGQEANEQFF.

Details on this clonotype: Since a much larger clone is just one base distant, this may be a read error. The rearrangement links TRBV29-1 to TRBJ2-1; D is unclear. With the DNA end fitting TRBJ2-7 better, the J assignment may be wrong. Looked up from germline, CDR1 is SQVTM and CDR2 is ANQGSEA. CDR3 size: 14 residues. CDR3: CSVEGPGSYNEQYF. CDR3 nucleotide sequence: TGCAGCGTTGAAGGGCCCGGGTCATACAATGAGCAGTACTTC.

This clonotype was recorded only once. The V call is TRBV11-2, the J call TRBJ2-2; D could derive from TRBD1 or TRBD2 (5 bases each). Germline CDR1 is SGHAT and CDR2 is FQNNGV. V was shortened by 1 base and J by 1 base, with 16 bases between the two germline ends. This CDR3 is built from 18 residues. The CDR3 region is CASSLGSIGTRNTGELFF. The DNA of the CDR3 is TGTGCCAGCAGCTTAGGAAGTATCGGGACCCGGAACACCGGGGAGCTGTTTTTT. The full variable domain, in which reference TRBV11-2 and TRBJ2-2 provide the parts outside the CDR3, is EAGVAQSPRYKIIEKRQSVAFWCNPISGHATLYWYQQILGQGPKLLIQFQNNGVVDDSQLPKDRFSAERLKGVDSTLKIQPAKLEDSAVYLCASSLGSIGTRNTGELFFGEGSRLTVL.

CDR3 sequence: CASSPRDSLRLSLHF. The DNA for the CDR3 is TGTGCCAGCAGCCCCCGGGACAGTTTAAGGTTATCCCTCCACTTT. This rearrangement joins TRBV7-2 to TRBJ1-6; TRBD1 matches at 7 bases. The CDR3 is made up of 15 amino acids. Germline lookup yields CDR1 SGHTA and CDR2 FQGNSA. V dropped 5 bases and J dropped 14; count of bases not matched to a gene: 15.

This clonotype was picked up one time. This may stem from a read error, because a much larger clone lies one nucleotide away. This rearrangement joins TRBV28 to TRBJ2-5, with D perhaps matching TRBD1 (5 bases). Germline V gene data show CDR1 as MDHEN and CDR2 as SYDVKM. The CDR3 has 17 amino acids. The V end was cut by 5 bases, the J end by 2 bases, with 21 bases between. Written as DNA, the CDR3 is TGTGCCAGCAGTCTAACCAAACAGGCGGTTATACAAGAGACCCAGTACTTC. Translation gives CASSLTKQAVIQETQYF.